This note documents a single T cell receptor beta chain sequence. Libraries were prepared by immunoSEQ multiplex PCR; TCRdb keeps only in-frame clonotypes and omits some of them. Here the sample spans 160,000 or so clones, about 85% being singletons. This record belongs to a study of blood T cell repertoires in COVID-19. Participants' own reports of clinical history determined their cohort assignment. V was clipped by 2 bases and J by 4 bases, with 8 bases between them. The V gene's germline CDR1 is MNHEY and CDR2 SMNVEV (reference sequence). The CDR3 is made up of 13 amino acids. J is TRBJ1-1 and V is TRBV27; D gene uncertain. Specimen: PBMCs or T cells enriched from blood (not recorded which). The sequence was obtained from a woman in her 50s who had recovered from COVID-19. CDR3 in amino acids: CASSLGGFTEAFF. The CDR3 DNA sequence: TGTGCCAGCAGTTTAGGCGGGTTCACTGAAGCTTTCTTT.